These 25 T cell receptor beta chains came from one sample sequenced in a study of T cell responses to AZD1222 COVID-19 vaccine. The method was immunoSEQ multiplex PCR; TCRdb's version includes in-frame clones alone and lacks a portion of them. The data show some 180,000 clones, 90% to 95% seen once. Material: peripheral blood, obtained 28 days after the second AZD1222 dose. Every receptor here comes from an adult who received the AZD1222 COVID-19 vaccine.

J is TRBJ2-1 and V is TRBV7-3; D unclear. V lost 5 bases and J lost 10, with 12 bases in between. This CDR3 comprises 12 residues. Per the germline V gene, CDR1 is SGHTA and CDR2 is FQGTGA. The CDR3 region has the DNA TGTGCCAGCAGCCTTAACGACCGGGAGCAGTTCTTC. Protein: CASSLNDREQFF.

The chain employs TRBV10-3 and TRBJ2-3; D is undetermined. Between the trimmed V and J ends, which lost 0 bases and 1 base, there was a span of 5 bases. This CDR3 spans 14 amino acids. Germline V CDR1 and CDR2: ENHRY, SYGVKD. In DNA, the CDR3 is TGTGCCATCAGTGAGTCGGTGGGCACAGATACGCAGTATTTT. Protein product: CAISESVGTDTQYF.

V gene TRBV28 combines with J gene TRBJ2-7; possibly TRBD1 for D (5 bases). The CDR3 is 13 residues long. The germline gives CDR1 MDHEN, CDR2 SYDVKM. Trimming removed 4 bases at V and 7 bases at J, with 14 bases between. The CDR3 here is CASSSRASGEQYF. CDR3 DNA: TGTGCCAGCAGTTCCCGGGCCTCAGGGGAGCAGTACTTC.

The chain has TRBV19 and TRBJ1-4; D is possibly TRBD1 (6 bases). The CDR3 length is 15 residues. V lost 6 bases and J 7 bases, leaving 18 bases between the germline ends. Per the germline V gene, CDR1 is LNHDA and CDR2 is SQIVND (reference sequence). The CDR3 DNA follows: TGTGCCAGTAGCAACTCCGGGACATGGGGTGAAAAACTGTTTTTT. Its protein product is CASSNSGTWGEKLFF.

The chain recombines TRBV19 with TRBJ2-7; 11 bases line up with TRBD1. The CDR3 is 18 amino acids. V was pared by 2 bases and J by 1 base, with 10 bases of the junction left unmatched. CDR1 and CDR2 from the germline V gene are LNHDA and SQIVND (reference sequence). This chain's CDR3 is CASSISPLRDRGSYEQYF. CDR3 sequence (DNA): TGTGCCAGTAGTATAAGCCCCCTCCGGGACAGGGGGTCCTACGAGCAGTACTTC.

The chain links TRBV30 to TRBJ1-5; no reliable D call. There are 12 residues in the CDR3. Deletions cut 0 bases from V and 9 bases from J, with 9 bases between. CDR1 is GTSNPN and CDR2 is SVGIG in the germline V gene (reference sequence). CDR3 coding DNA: TGTGCCTGGAGTGTCGCAGCCCGGCCCCAGCATTTT. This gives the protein CAWSVAARPQHF.

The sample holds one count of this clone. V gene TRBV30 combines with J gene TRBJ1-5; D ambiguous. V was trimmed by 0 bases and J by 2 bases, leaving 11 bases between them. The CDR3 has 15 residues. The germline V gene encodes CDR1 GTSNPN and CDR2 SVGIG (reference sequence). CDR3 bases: TGTGCCTGGAGTGTCGGCGGGGTGGGCAATCAGCCCCAGCATTTT. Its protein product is CAWSVGGVGNQPQHF.

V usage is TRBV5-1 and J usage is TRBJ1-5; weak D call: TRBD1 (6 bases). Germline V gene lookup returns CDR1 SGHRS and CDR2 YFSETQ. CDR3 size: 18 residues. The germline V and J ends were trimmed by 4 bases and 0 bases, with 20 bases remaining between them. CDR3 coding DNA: TGCGCCAGCAGCCCTCGCCGGGGGCTGCCATTTAGCAATCAGCCCCAGCATTTT. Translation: CASSPRRGLPFSNQPQHF.

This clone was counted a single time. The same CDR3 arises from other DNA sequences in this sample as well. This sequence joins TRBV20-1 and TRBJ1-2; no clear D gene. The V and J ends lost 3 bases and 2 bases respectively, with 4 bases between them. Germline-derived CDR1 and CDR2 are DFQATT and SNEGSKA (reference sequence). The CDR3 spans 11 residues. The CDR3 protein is CSASPNYGYTF. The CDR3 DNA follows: TGCAGTGCTAGCCCCAACTATGGCTACACCTTC.

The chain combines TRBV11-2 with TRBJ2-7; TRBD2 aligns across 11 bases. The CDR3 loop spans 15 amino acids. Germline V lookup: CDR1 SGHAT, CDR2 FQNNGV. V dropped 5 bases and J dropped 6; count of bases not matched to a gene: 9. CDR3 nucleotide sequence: TGTGCCAGCAGCGTGACTAGCGGGAACGTTGTCGAGCAGTACTTC. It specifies CASSVTSGNVVEQYF. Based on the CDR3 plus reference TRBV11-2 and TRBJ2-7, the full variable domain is EAGVAQSPRYKIIEKRQSVAFWCNPISGHATLYWYQQILGQGPKLLIQFQNNGVVDDSQLPKDRFSAERLKGVDSTLKIQPAKLEDSAVYLCASSVTSGNVVEQYFGPGTRLTVT.

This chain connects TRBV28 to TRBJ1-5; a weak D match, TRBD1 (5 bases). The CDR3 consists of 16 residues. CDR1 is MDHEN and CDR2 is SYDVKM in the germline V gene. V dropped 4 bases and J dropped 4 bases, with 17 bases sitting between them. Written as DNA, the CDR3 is TGTGCCAGCAGTTGGGGCCCGGGGGGTCGAAATCAGCCCCAGCATTTT. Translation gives CASSWGPGGRNQPQHF.

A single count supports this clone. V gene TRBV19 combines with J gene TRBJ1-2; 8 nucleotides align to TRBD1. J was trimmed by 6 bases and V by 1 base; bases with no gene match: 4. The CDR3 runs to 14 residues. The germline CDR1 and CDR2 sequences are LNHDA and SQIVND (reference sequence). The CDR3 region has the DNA TGTGCCAGTAGTATAGGGACAGGGAGGAATGGCTACACCTTC. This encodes CASSIGTGRNGYTF. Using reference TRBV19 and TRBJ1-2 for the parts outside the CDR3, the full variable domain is DGGITQSPKYLFRKEGQNVTLSCEQNLNHDAMYWYRQDPGQGLRLIYYSQIVNDFQKGDIAEGYSVSREKKESFPLTVTSAQKNPTAFYLCASSIGTGRNGYTFGSGTRLTVV.

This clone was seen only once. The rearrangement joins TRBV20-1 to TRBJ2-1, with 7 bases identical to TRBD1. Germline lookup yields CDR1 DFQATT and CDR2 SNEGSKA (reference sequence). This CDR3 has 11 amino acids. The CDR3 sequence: CSWDSYNEQFF. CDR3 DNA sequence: TGCTCCTGGGACAGTTACAATGAGCAGTTCTTC.

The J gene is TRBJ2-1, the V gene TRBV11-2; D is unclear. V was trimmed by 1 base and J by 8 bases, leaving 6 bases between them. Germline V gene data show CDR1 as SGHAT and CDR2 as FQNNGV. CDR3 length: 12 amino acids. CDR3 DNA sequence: TGTGCCAGCAGCTTAGGAGGAGATGAGCAGTTCTTC. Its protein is CASSLGGDEQFF. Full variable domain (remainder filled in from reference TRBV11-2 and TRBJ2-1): EAGVAQSPRYKIIEKRQSVAFWCNPISGHATLYWYQQILGQGPKLLIQFQNNGVVDDSQLPKDRFSAERLKGVDSTLKIQPAKLEDSAVYLCASSLGGDEQFFGPGTRLTVL.

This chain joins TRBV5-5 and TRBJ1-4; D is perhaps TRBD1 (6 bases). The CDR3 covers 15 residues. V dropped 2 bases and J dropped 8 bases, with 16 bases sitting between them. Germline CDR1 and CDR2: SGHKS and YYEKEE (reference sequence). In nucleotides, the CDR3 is TGTGCCAGCAGCTTCCCGCGGGGGGCGGGCGAAAAACTGTTTTTT. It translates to CASSFPRGAGEKLFF. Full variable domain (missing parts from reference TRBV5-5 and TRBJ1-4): DAGVTQSPTHLIKTRGQQVTLRCSPISGHKSVSWYQQVLGQGPQFIFQYYEKEERGRGNFPDRFSARQFPNYSSELNVNALLLGDSALYLCASSFPRGAGEKLFFGSGTQLSVL.

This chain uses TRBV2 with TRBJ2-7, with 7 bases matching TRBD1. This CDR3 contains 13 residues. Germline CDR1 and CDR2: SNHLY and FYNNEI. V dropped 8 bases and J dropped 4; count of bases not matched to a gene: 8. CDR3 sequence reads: CASSIRGQYEQYF. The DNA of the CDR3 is TGTGCCAGCTCGATACGGGGACAGTACGAGCAGTACTTC.

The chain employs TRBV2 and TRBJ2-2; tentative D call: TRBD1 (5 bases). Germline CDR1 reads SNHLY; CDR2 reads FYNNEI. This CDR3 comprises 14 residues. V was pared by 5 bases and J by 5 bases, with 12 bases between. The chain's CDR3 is CASSNTGWTGELFF. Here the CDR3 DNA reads TGTGCCAGCAGTAATACAGGTTGGACCGGGGAGCTGTTTTTT.

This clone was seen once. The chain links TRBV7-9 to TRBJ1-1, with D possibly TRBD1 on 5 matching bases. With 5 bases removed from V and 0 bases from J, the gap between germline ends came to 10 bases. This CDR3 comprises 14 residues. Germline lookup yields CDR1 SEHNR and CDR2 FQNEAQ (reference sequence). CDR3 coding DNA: TGTGCCAGCAGCAGAGCAGGGTTGAACACTGAAGCTTTCTTT. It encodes CASSRAGLNTEAFF.

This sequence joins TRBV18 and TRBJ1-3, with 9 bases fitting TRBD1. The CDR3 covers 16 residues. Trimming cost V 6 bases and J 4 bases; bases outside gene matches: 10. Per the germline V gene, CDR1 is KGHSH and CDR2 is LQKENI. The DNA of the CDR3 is TGTGCCAGCTCTCCGGGGACAGGGCCCTCAGGAAACACCATATATTTT. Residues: CASSPGTGPSGNTIYF.

This CDR3 reads CAWARRSYGYTF. DNA for the CDR3: TGTGCCTGGGCCCGAAGAAGCTATGGCTACACCTTC. The chain uses TRBV30 and TRBJ1-2; no firm D call. Germline lookup yields CDR1 GTSNPN and CDR2 SVGIG (reference sequence). Trimming took 5 bases from V and 4 from J, leaving 11 bases between them. The length of the CDR3 is 12 residues.

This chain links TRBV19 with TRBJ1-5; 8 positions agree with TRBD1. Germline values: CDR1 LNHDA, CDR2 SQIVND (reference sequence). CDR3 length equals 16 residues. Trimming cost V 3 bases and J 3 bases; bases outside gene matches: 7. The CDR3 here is CASSIPDRGLNQPQHF. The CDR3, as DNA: TGTGCCAGTAGTATTCCCGACAGGGGTCTCAATCAGCCCCAGCATTTT.

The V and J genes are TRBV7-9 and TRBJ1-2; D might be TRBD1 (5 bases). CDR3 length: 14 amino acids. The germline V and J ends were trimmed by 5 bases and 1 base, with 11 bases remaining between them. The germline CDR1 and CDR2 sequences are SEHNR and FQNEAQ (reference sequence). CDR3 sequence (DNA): TGTGCCAGCAGCCTTGTGGGACTTAACTATGGCTACACCTTC. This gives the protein CASSLVGLNYGYTF.

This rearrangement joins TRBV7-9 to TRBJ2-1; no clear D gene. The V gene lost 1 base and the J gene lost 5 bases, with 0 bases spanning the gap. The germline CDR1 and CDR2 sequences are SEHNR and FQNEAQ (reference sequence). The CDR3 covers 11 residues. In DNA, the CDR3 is TGTGCCAGCAGCTTAGACAATGAGCAGTTCTTC. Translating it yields CASSLDNEQFF.

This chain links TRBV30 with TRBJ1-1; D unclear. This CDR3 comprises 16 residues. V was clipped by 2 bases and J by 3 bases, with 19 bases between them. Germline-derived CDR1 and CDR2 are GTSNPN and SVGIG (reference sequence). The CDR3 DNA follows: TGTGCCTGGAGTCCTCCTTGGGCTATCGGGGACACTGAAGCTTTCTTT. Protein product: CAWSPPWAIGDTEAFF.

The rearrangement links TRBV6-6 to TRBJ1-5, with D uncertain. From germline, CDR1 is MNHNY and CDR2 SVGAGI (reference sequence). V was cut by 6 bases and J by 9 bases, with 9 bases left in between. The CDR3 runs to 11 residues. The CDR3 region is CASSNAGPQHF. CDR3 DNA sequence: TGTGCCAGCAGCAACGCCGGGCCCCAGCATTTT.